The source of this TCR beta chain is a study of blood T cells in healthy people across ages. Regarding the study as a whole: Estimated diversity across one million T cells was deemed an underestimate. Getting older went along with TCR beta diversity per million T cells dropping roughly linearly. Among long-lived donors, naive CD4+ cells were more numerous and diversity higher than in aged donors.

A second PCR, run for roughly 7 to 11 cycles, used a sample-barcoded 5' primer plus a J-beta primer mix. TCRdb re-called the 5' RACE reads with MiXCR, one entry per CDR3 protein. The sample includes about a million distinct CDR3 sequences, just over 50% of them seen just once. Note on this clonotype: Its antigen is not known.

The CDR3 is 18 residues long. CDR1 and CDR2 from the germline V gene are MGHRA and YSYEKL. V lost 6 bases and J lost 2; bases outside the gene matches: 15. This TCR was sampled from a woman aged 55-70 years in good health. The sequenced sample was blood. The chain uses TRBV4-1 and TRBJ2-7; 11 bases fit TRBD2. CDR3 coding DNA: TGCGCCAGCAGTCCGGGACACGGGACTAGCGGCAACCCCTACGAGCAGTACTTC. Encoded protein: CASSPGHGTSGNPYEQYF.